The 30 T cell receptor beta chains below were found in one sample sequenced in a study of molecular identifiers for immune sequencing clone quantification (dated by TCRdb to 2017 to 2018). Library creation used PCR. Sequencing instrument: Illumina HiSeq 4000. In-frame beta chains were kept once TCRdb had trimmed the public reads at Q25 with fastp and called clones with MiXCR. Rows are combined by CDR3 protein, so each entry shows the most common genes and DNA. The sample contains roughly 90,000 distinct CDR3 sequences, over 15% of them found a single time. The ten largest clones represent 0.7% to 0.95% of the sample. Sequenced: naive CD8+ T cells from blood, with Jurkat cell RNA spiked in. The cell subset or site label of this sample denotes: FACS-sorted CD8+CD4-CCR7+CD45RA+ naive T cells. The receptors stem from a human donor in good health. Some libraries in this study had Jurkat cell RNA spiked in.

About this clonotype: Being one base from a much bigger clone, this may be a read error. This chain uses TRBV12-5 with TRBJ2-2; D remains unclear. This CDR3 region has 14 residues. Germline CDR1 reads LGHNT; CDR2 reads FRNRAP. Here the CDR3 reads CAVRMEPNTGELFF. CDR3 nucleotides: TGTGCGGTCCGGATGGAGCCGAACACCGGGGAGCTGTTTTTT.

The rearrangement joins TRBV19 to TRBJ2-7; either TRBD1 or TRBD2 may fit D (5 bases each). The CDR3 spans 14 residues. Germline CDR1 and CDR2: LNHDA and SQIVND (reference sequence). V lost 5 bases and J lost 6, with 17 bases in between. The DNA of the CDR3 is TGTGCCAGTAGTTCTTCCGGGGCCTACTCCGAGCAGTACTTC. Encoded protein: CASSSSGAYSEQYF.

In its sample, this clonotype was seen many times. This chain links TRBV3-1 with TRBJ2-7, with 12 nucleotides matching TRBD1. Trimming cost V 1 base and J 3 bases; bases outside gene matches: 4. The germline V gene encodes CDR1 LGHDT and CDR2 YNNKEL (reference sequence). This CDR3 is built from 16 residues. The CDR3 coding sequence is TGTGCCAGCAGCCAAGGAGGGACAGGGGGCCGCTACGAGCAGTACTTC. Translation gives CASSQGGTGGRYEQYF.

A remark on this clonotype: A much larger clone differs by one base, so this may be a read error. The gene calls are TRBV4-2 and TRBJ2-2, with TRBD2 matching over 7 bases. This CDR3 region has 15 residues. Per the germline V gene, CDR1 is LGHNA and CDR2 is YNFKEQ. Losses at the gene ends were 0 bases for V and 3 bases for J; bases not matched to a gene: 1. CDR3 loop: CASSQERGDTGELFF. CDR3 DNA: TGTGCCAGCAGCCAAGAACGGGGGGACACCGGGGAGCTGTTTTTT.

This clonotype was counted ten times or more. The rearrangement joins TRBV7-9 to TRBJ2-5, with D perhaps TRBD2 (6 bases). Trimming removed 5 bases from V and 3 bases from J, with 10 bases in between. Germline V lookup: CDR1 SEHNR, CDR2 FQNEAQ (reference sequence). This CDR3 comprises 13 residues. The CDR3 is CASSHPGEETQYF. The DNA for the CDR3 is TGTGCCAGCAGCCACCCGGGAGAAGAGACCCAGTACTTC.

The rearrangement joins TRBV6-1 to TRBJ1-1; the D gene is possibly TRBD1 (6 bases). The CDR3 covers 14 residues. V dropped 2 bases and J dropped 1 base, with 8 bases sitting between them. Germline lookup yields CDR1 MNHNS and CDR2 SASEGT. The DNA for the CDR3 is TGTGCCAGCAGTGAAAGGGGACAGAACACTGAAGCTTTCTTT. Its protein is CASSERGQNTEAFF.

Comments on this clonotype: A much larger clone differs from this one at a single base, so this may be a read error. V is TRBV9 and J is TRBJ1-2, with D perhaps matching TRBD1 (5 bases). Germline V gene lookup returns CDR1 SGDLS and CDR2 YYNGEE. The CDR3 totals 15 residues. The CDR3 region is CASSVDRGLSNGHTF. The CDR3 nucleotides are TGTGCCAGCAGCGTAGATCGGGGACTGTCAAATGGCCACACCTTC.

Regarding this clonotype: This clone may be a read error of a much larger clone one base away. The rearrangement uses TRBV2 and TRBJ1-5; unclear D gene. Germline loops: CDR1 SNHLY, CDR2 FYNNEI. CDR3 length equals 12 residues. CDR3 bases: TGTGCCAGCAGTGTAGTTTATCAGCCCCGGCATTTT. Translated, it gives CASSVVYQPRHF. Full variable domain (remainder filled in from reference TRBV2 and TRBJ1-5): EPEVTQTPSHQVTQMGQEVILRCVPISNHLYFYWYRQILGQKVEFLVSFYNNEISEKSEIFDDQFSVERPDGSNFTLKIRSTKLEDSAMYFCASSVVYQPRHFGDGTRLSIL.

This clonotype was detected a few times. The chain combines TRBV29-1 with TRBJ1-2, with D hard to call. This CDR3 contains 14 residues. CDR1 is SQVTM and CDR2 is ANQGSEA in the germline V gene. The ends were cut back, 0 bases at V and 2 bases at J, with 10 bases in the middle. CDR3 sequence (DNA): TGCAGCGTTGAAGATCGATGGGAAAACTATGGCTACACCTTC. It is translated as CSVEDRWENYGYTF.

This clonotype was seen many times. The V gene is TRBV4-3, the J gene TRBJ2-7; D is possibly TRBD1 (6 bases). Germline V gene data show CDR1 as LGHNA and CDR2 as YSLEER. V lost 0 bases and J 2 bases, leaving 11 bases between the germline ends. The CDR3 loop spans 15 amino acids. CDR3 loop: CASSQDRTAAYEQYF. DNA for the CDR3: TGCGCCAGCAGCCAAGATAGGACAGCAGCCTACGAGCAGTACTTC.

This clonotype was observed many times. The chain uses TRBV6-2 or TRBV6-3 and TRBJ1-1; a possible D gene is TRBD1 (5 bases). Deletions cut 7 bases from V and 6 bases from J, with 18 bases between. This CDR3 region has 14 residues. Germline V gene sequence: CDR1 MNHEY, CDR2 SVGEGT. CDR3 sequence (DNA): TGTGCCAGCACTAAAATCGACAGTTTAGCTGAAGCTTTCTTT. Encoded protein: CASTKIDSLAEAFF.

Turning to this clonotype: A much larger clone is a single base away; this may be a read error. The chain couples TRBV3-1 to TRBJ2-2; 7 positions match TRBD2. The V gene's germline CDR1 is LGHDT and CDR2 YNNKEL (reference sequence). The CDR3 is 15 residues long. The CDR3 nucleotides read TGTGCCAGCAGTCAAGTACGGGGGGTAGTCGGGGAGCTGTTTTTT. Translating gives CASSQVRGVVGELFF.

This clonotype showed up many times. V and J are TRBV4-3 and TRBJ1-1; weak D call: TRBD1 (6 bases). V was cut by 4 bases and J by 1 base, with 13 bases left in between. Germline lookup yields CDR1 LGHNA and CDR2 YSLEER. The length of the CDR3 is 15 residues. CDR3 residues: CASSPDGTQNTEAFF. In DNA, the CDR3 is TGCGCCAGCAGCCCAGACGGGACACAGAACACTGAAGCTTTCTTT.

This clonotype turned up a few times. CDR3 loop: CASSVGLAGGENIQYF. In DNA, the CDR3 is TGTGCCAGCAGCGTCGGACTAGCGGGGGGCGAAAACATTCAGTACTTC. The chain joins TRBV9 to TRBJ2-4, with 14 bases that match TRBD2. V lost 2 bases to trimming and J lost 5 bases; unmatched junction nucleotides: 3. The CDR3 is 16 residues long. CDR1 and CDR2 from the germline V gene are SGDLS and YYNGEE. The whole variable domain, filled in from reference TRBV9 and TRBJ2-4, reads DSGVTQTPKHLITATGQRVTLRCSPRSGDLSVYWYQQSLDQGLQFLIQYYNGEERAKGNILERFSAQQFPDLHSELNLSSLELGDSALYFCASSVGLAGGENIQYFGAGTRLSVL.

CDR3 DNA sequence: TGTGCCAGCAGTGGGGTCGGGACAGGGGGCATCAACACTGAAGCTTTCTTT. It translates to CASSGVGTGGINTEAFF. The chain uses TRBV2 and TRBJ1-1; 12 positions agree with TRBD1. From germline, CDR1 is SNHLY and CDR2 FYNNEI. The CDR3 runs to 17 residues. Germline trimming cut 4 bases from V and 2 bases from J; bases unmatched to any gene: 8.

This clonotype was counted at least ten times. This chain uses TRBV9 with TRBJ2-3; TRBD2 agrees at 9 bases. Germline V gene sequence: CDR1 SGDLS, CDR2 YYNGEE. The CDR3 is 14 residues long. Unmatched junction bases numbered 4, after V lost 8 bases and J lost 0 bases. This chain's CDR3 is CARGLAESTDTQYF. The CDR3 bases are TGTGCCAGGGGACTAGCAGAAAGCACAGATACGCAGTATTTT. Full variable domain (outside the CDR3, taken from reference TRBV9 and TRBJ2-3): DSGVTQTPKHLITATGQRVTLRCSPRSGDLSVYWYQQSLDQGLQFLIQYYNGEERAKGNILERFSAQQFPDLHSELNLSSLELGDSALYFCARGLAESTDTQYFGPGTRLTVL.

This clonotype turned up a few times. CDR3 nucleotides: TGCAGTGCTAGAGACCCGGACAGGGGAGACGGAAACACCATATATTTT. It translates to CSARDPDRGDGNTIYF. The chain has TRBV20-1 and TRBJ1-3; 9 bases are a match to TRBD1. CDR3 length equals 16 residues. Trimming took 0 bases from V and 4 from J; bases not matched to a gene: 7. Germline values: CDR1 DFQATT, CDR2 SNEGSKA (reference sequence).

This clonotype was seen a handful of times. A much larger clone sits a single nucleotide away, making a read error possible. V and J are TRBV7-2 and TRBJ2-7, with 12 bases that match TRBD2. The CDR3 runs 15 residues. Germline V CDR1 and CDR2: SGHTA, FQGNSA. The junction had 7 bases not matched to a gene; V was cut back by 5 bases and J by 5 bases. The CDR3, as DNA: TGTGCCAGCAGCAATTCACTAGCGGGGGGTGACGAGCAGTACTTC. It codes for CASSNSLAGGDEQYF.

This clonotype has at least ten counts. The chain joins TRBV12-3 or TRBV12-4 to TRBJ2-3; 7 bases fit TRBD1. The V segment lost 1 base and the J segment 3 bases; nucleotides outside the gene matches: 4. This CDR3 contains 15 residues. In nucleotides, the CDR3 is TGTGCCAGCAGTTTAGTGGTCAGGGGGACAGATACGCAGTATTTT. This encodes CASSLVVRGTDTQYF.

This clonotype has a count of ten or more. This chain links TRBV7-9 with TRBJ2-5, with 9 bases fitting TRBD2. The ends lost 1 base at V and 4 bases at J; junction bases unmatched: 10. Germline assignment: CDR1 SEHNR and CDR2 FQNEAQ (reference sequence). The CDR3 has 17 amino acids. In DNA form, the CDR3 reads TGTGCCAGCAGCTTAGTAGGTAGCGGGAGTTCCGGAGAGACCCAGTACTTC. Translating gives CASSLVGSGSSGETQYF.

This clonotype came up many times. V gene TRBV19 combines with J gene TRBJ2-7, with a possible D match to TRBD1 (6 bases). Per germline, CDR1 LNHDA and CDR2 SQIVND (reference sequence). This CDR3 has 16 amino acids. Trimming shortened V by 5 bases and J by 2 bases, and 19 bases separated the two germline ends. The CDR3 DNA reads TGTGCCAGTAGTTTGACATCCGGGACACCCACCTACGAGCAGTACTTC. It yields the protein CASSLTSGTPTYEQYF.

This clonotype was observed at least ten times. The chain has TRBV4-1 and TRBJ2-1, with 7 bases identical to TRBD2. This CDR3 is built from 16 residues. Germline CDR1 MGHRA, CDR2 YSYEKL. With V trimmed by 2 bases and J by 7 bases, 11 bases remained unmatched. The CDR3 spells CASSQTAVASGNEQFF. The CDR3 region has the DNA TGCGCCAGCAGCCAAACCGCCGTGGCTAGCGGAAATGAGCAGTTCTTC.

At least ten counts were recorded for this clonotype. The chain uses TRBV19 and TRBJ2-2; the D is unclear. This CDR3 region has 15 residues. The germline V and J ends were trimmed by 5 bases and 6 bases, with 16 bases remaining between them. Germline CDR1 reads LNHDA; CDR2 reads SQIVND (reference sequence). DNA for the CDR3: TGTGCCAGTAGTTTAACGAATTATAGGGCCGGGGAGCTGTTTTTT. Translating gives CASSLTNYRAGELFF.

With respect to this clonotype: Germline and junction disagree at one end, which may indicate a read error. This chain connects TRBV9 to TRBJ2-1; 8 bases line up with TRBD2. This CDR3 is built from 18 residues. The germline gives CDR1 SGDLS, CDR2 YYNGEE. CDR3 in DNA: TGTGCCGGCAGCGTAGACGCCGCCCTGGCGGGAGGAAGGAATGAGCAGTTCTTC. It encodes CAGSVDAALAGGRNEQFF.

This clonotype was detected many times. As DNA, the CDR3 is TGCGCCAGCAGCCAAGCATTTAGCAGGGCGGATGAAGCTTTCTTT. Amino acids: CASSQAFSRADEAFF. This chain connects TRBV4-3 to TRBJ1-1, with a tentative D call TRBD1 (5 bases). Germline V CDR1 and CDR2: LGHNA, YSLEER. Deletions cut 1 base from V and 7 bases from J, with 16 bases between. There are 15 residues in the CDR3.

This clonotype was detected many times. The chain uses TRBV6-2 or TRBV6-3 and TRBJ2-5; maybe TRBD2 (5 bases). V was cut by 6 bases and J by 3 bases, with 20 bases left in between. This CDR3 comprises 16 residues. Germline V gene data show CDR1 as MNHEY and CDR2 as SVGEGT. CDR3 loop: CASSAGKIFLEETQYF. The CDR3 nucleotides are TGTGCCAGCAGCGCCGGGAAGATCTTTCTAGAAGAGACCCAGTACTTC.

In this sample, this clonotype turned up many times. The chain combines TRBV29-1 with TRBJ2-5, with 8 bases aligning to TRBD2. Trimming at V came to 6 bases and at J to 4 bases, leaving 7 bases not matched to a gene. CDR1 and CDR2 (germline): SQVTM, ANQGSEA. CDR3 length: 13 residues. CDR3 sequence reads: CSVPLGGGETQYF. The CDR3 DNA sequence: TGCAGCGTACCCCTCGGGGGGGGAGAGACCCAGTACTTC.

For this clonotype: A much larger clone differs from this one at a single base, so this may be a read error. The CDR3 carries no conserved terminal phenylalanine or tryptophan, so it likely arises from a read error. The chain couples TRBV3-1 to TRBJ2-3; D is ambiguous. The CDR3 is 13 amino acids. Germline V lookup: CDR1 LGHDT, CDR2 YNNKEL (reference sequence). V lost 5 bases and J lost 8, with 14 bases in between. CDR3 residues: CASSDLNRGTQYL. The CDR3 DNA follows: TGTGCCAGCAGCGATTTAAATAGAGGTACGCAGTATCTT.

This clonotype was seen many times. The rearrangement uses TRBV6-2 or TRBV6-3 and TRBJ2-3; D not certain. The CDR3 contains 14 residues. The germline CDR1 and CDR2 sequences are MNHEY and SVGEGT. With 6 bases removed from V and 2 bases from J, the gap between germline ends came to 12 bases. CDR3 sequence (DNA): TGTGCCAGCAGCCTACCCCAGTACACAGATACGCAGTATTTT. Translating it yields CASSLPQYTDTQYF.

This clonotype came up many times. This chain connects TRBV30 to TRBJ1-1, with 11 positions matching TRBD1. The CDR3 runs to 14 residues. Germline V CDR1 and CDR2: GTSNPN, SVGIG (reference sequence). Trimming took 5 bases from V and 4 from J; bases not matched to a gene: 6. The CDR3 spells CAWGKGQGVTEAFF. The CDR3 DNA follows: TGTGCCTGGGGCAAGGGACAGGGGGTCACTGAAGCTTTCTTT.